This T cell receptor beta chain originates from a study of OX40 agonist ivuxolimab in advanced cancers. With 2 bases removed from V and 5 bases from J, the gap between germline ends came to 19 bases. The germline V gene has CDR1 SGHRS and CDR2 YFSETQ. This CDR3 contains 16 residues. Measured with immunoSEQ multiplex PCR; TCRdb has only the in-frame clones, and not every one. Here the sample spans about 75,000 clones, approximately 84% being singletons. In this sample, this clone turned up once. The chain links TRBV5-1 to TRBJ1-2, with D perhaps matching TRBD1 (5 bases). Sequenced here: CD4+ or CD8+ T cells sorted from blood, sampled in a trial of the OX40 agonist ivuxolimab. This clonotype was sampled from an adult with an advanced solid tumor such as melanoma, head and neck, liver or kidney cancer. The DNA for the CDR3 is TGCGCCAGCAGCTTACCCGGGTCTGAGAGGGGTTATGGCTACACCTTC. It yields the protein CASSLPGSERGYGYTF.